This T cell receptor (beta chain) came from a study of T cells in women clearing cervical HPV infection. Study-wide results and limits: Effector/memory and HPV-specific T cells were not isolated, and association timing is unknown.

Sequencing used immunoSEQ multiplex PCR; TCRdb keeps in-frame clones, though not all of them. This repertoire includes 20,000 to 25,000 clones. Each participant carried one incident cervical HPV16 infection only. The CDR3 has 17 residues. V was pared by 3 bases and J by 4 bases, with 11 bases of the junction left unmatched. Notes on this clone: What it binds is not known. The read is 3 residues too short to cover the CDR3 end, so that end is filled in from the germline J gene.

The rearrangement joins TRBV12-3 or TRBV12-4 to TRBJ1-3, with TRBD1 matching over 8 bases. What was sequenced was blood buffy coat. This receptor was identified in a woman between 18 and 70 years old with a cervical HPV16 infection that either progressed to CIN3+ or cleared (not recorded which). CDR3: CASSFGTGSSGGNTIYF. The CDR3 bases that were read are TGTGCCAGCAGTTTTGGGACAGGTTCCTCCGGGGGAAACACC.